The next 23 T cell receptor beta chains were all read from a single sample in a study of patients and donors after allogeneic stem cell transplantation. A single record per CDR3 protein comes from TCRdb applying MiXCR to the RT-PCR reads. The table shows hundreds of thousands of distinct CDR3 sequences, with 15% to 20% occurring only once. The sample consisted of blood, either unsorted or a sorted T cell fraction (not recorded which). These TCRs come from a human donor who was either an allogeneic HSCT recipient or a stem cell or donor lymphocyte infusion donor (not recorded which). It is not recorded whose cells these are; they may come from a transplant donor.

This clonotype was seen a few times. The J gene is TRBJ1-1, the V gene TRBV12-3 or TRBV12-4, with a tentative D call TRBD1 (5 bases). CDR3 size: 15 residues. The V gene lost 3 bases and the J gene lost 8 bases, with 19 bases spanning the gap. CDR3 nucleotide sequence: TGTGCCAGCAGTTTGTTTCAGGGAGGGATGGGAGAAGCTTTCTTT. Translation: CASSLFQGGMGEAFF.

This clonotype showed up just a few times. This chain links TRBV3-1 with TRBJ1-1, with D possibly TRBD1 on 6 matching bases. With 4 bases removed from V and 1 base from J, the gap between germline ends came to 13 bases. From germline, CDR1 is LGHDT and CDR2 YNNKEL (reference sequence). The CDR3 is made up of 15 amino acids. CDR3: CASSRTLGGNTEAFF. The CDR3 nucleotides are TGTGCCAGCAGCCGCACCCTAGGGGGGAACACTGAAGCTTTCTTT.

This clonotype was seen ten or more times. The chain couples TRBV7-9 to TRBJ1-3; perhaps TRBD1 as D (5 bases). V shed 6 bases and J shed 0 bases, with 12 bases lying between them. Germline V lookup: CDR1 SEHNR, CDR2 FQNEAQ (reference sequence). This CDR3 contains 15 residues. DNA for the CDR3: TGTGCCAGCAGTTTCTCAGGGCCCTCTGGAAACACCATATATTTT. This codes for CASSFSGPSGNTIYF. The full variable domain, rest sourced from reference TRBV7-9 and TRBJ1-3, is DTGVSQNPRHKITKRGQNVTFRCDPISEHNRLYWYRQTLGQGPEFLTYFQNEAQLEKSRLLSDRFSAERPKGSFSTLEIQRTEQGDSAMYLCASSFSGPSGNTIYFGEGSWLTVV.

The genes are TRBV2 and TRBJ2-1; D might be TRBD1 or TRBD2, each matching 5 bases. V lost 4 bases and J lost 9, with 13 bases in between. This CDR3 is built from 13 residues. Germline V gene sequence: CDR1 SNHLY, CDR2 FYNNEI. This chain's CDR3 is CASSGILGGEQFF. Written as DNA, the CDR3 is TGTGCCAGCAGTGGGATCCTTGGGGGTGAGCAGTTCTTC.

Only a few counts were recorded for this clonotype. V gene TRBV6-1 combines with J gene TRBJ2-2, with D uncertain. The CDR3 runs to 14 residues. V was clipped by 7 bases and J by 1 base, with 10 bases between them. CDR1 and CDR2 from the germline V gene are MNHNS and SASEGT. CDR3 nucleotide sequence: TGTGCCAGCACCAATAATATGAACACCGGGGAGCTGTTTTTT. Translating it yields CASTNNMNTGELFF.

As to this clonotype: Germline is not matched at one junction end, which may reflect a read error. The chain combines TRBV7-7 with TRBJ1-1; no reliable D call. The CDR3 runs 16 residues. CDR1 and CDR2 (germline): SSHAT, FNYEAQ (reference sequence). The CDR3 region is CASSPPSTDMNTEAFF. The CDR3 DNA reads TGTGCTAGCAGCCCACCATCCACAGATATGAACACTGAAGCTTTCTTT.

This clonotype was picked up many times. This sequence joins TRBV29-1 and TRBJ1-1; no definite D call. In germline, CDR1 is SQVTM, CDR2 ANQGSEA. The CDR3 length is 10 residues. V lost 7 bases, J lost 7 bases, and 10 bases lay in between. CDR3 sequence reads: CSARGFEAFF. The CDR3 DNA sequence: TGCAGCGCCCGGGGTTTTGAAGCTTTCTTT.

The chain combines TRBV27 with TRBJ1-5; D is perhaps TRBD1 (6 bases). Germline CDR1 is MNHEY and CDR2 is SMNVEV (reference sequence). This CDR3 contains 14 residues. Trimming took off 6 bases at V and 1 base at J, with 10 bases between the two ends. The CDR3 loop is CASRLGGSNQPQHF. In nucleotides, the CDR3 is TGTGCCAGCAGACTAGGGGGGAGCAATCAGCCCCAGCATTTT.

The J gene is TRBJ1-5, the V gene TRBV6-1; D possibly corresponds to TRBD1 (5 bases). CDR1 is MNHNS and CDR2 is SASEGT in the germline V gene. The CDR3 sequence is 14 residues long. Trimming stripped 5 bases from V and 0 bases from J, with 8 bases between. The CDR3 sequence: CASSRQPSNQPQHF. As DNA, the CDR3 is TGTGCCAGCAGTAGACAGCCTAGCAATCAGCCCCAGCATTTT.

The table lists this clonotype with many counts. The rearrangement uses TRBV24-1 and TRBJ2-3; D gene uncertain. V was cut by 3 bases and J by 0 bases, with 12 bases left in between. The CDR3 is 16 amino acids. Germline CDR1 reads KGHDR; CDR2 reads SFDVKD. The chain's CDR3 is CATSDDKGQSTDTQYF. The CDR3 nucleotides are TGTGCCACCAGTGATGACAAGGGCCAGAGCACAGATACGCAGTATTTT.

This clonotype turned up a few times. J is TRBJ2-2 and V is TRBV27, with 10 bases lining up with TRBD1. Germline CDR1 is MNHEY and CDR2 is SMNVEV (reference sequence). V lost 7 bases, J lost 9 bases, and 5 bases stayed unmatched. The CDR3 consists of 13 residues. The CDR3 sequence: CASKETGGWELFF. The DNA of the CDR3 is TGTGCCAGCAAGGAGACAGGGGGCTGGGAGCTGTTTTTT.

This clonotype was seen a handful of times. The CDR3 here is CASSQDPTGYEQYF. In DNA form, the CDR3 reads TGTGCCAGCAGCCAAGATCCCACAGGCTACGAGCAGTACTTC. The genes are TRBV4-2 and TRBJ2-7; perhaps TRBD1 as D (5 bases). The V gene lost 0 bases and the J gene lost 3 bases, with 9 bases spanning the gap. Germline V CDR1 and CDR2: LGHNA, YNFKEQ. The CDR3 is made up of 14 amino acids.

This clonotype was counted between two and nine times. In nucleotides, the CDR3 is TGTGCCAGCGGATCTCTGGGGAAGACCCAGTACTTC. It yields the protein CASGSLGKTQYF. This sequence joins TRBV14 and TRBJ2-5, with no clear D. Deletions cut 8 bases from V and 6 bases from J, with 13 bases between. Looked up from germline, CDR1 is SGHDN and CDR2 is FVKESK. The CDR3 loop spans 12 amino acids.

The chain has TRBV20-1 and TRBJ2-1, with 8 nucleotides matching TRBD2. With V trimmed by 0 bases and J by 1 base, 11 bases remained unmatched. Germline CDR1 and CDR2: DFQATT and SNEGSKA (reference sequence). The CDR3 runs to 18 residues. This CDR3 is CSARDLSGLAGSYNEQFF. The CDR3 nucleotides are TGCAGTGCTAGAGATCTCTCTGGGCTAGCGGGTTCCTACAATGAGCAGTTCTTC.

This clonotype was counted between two and nine times. The chain links TRBV20-1 to TRBJ1-2, with TRBD1 matching over 10 bases. CDR3 length equals 12 residues. CDR1 is DFQATT and CDR2 is SNEGSKA in the germline V gene (reference sequence). V was pared by 6 bases and J by 7 bases, with 5 bases of the junction left unmatched. Here the CDR3 reads CSARQGASGYTF. The CDR3 nucleotides are TGCAGTGCCCGACAGGGGGCGAGTGGCTACACCTTC.

The table lists this clonotype with many counts. The rearrangement links TRBV29-1 to TRBJ1-1, with 7 bases identical to TRBD1. This CDR3 region has 13 residues. Germline V lookup: CDR1 SQVTM, CDR2 ANQGSEA. V trimming: 7 bases; J trimming: 0 bases; junction bases outside the gene matches: 5. In nucleotides, the CDR3 is TGCAGCGCCCTAACAGGGGTGAACACTGAAGCTTTCTTT. This codes for CSALTGVNTEAFF.

This clonotype was counted a few times. This chain joins TRBV4-1 and TRBJ2-3; a possible D gene is TRBD2 (6 bases). With 1 base removed from V and 1 base from J, the gap between germline ends came to 18 bases. CDR1 is MGHRA and CDR2 is YSYEKL in the germline V gene. The CDR3 totals 18 residues. CDR3 sequence reads: CASSQGFGAGTGTDTQYF. DNA for the CDR3: TGCGCCAGCAGCCAAGGATTCGGGGCAGGGACTGGCACAGATACGCAGTATTTT.

This chain connects TRBV9 to TRBJ2-7; weak D call: TRBD2 (7 bases). V lost 3 bases, J lost 2 bases, and 15 bases lay in between. Germline CDR1 reads SGDLS; CDR2 reads YYNGEE. The CDR3 totals 15 residues. Written as DNA, the CDR3 is TGTGCCAGCAGCGAGGGGGGGGGGCCCCCCTACGAGCAGTACTTC. Residues: CASSEGGGPPYEQYF. Full variable domain (remainder filled in from reference TRBV9 and TRBJ2-7): DSGVTQTPKHLITATGQRVTLRCSPRSGDLSVYWYQQSLDQGLQFLIQYYNGEERAKGNILERFSAQQFPDLHSELNLSSLELGDSALYFCASSEGGGPPYEQYFGPGTRLTVT.

The gene calls are TRBV10-3 and TRBJ1-2; 8 bases fit TRBD1. Germline V gene data show CDR1 as ENHRY and CDR2 as SYGVKD. This CDR3 comprises 16 residues. V trimming: 3 bases; J trimming: 7 bases; junction bases outside the gene matches: 13. CDR3 sequence reads: CAISERETGARSGYTF. The CDR3 DNA sequence: TGTGCCATCAGTGAAAGAGAGACAGGGGCCCGGAGTGGCTACACCTTC.

The genes are TRBV5-1 and TRBJ2-5; D not resolved. CDR3 length: 14 amino acids. V lost 0 bases to trimming and J lost 5 bases, with 11 bases between them. Germline V lookup: CDR1 SGHRS, CDR2 YFSETQ. CDR3 protein: CASSLEARVETQYF. The CDR3 nucleotides read TGCGCCAGCAGCTTGGAGGCCCGCGTTGAGACCCAGTACTTC.

This clonotype was detected a few times. V is TRBV20-1 and J is TRBJ1-3; no definite D call. V was trimmed by 4 bases and J by 1 base, leaving 11 bases between them. Germline V lookup: CDR1 DFQATT, CDR2 SNEGSKA (reference sequence). This CDR3 spans 14 amino acids. CDR3 bases: TGCAGTGCTAACTATCTGGGATCTGGAAACACCATATATTTT. It yields the protein CSANYLGSGNTIYF.

The chain employs TRBV9 and TRBJ2-2, with TRBD1 identical over 7 bases. Unmatched junction bases numbered 2, after V lost 3 bases and J lost 6 bases. Germline V gene data show CDR1 as SGDLS and CDR2 as YYNGEE. The CDR3 sequence is 13 residues long. The CDR3 region is CASSDRGAGELFF. In DNA, the CDR3 is TGTGCCAGCAGCGACAGGGGTGCCGGGGAGCTGTTTTTT.

The rearrangement uses TRBV6-2 or TRBV6-3 and TRBJ2-3; 11 bases line up with TRBD2. The V segment lost 2 bases and the J segment 7 bases; nucleotides outside the gene matches: 5. The CDR3 covers 15 residues. Germline CDR1 is MNHEY and CDR2 is SVGEGT. CDR3 in DNA: TGTGCCAGCAGTTACCGTCTAGCGGGGGGATATACGCAGTATTTT. This sequence encodes CASSYRLAGGYTQYF.